These 15 T cell receptor beta chains were all obtained from the same sample, sequenced in a study of cytomegalovirus exposure and HLA in healthy donors. The PCR was carried out with 60 Vbeta primers and 13 Jbeta primers. Clones were sequenced by immunoSEQ multiplex PCR, and TCRdb holds only the in-frame ones, with some missing. The sample holds 150,000 to 200,000 clones, 55% to 65% seen once. Sequences were obtained from PBMCs. The receptors originated from a man aged 40-55 years in good health and CMV-seronegative.

V is TRBV4-1 and J is TRBJ2-2; 9 bases map to TRBD1. There are 17 residues in the CDR3. After removal of 1 base from V and 3 bases from J, the junction contained 6 bases not matched to a gene. Germline V gene data show CDR1 as MGHRA and CDR2 as YSYEKL. The CDR3 bases are TGCGCCAGCAGCCAAGGCGGAGGGACAGGGTACACCGGGGAGCTGTTTTTT. This encodes CASSQGGGTGYTGELFF.

The genes are TRBV11-2 and TRBJ1-1; 7 bases align to TRBD1. J gave up 6 bases and V 5 bases, and 9 bases lay outside the gene matches. CDR3 length: 14 amino acids. Germline assignment: CDR1 SGHAT and CDR2 FQNNGV. CDR3 DNA: TGTGCCAGCAGCGCCCGACAGGGTCTCCCTGAAGCTTTCTTT. Encoded protein: CASSARQGLPEAFF.

Only a few counts were recorded for this clone. The genes are TRBV6-5 and TRBJ2-5, with a tentative D call TRBD1 (5 bases). The J call may be mistaken, given a closer DNA end match to TRBJ2-7. Germline loops: CDR1 MNHEY, CDR2 SVGAGI. The CDR3 has 14 amino acids. CDR3 residues: CASSSATAAYEQYF. CDR3 nucleotides: TGTGCCAGTTCCTCCGCGACAGCCGCCTACGAGCAGTACTTC.

This chain links TRBV7-2 with TRBJ2-1, with TRBD1 matching over 9 bases. The CDR3 has 16 amino acids. Germline-derived CDR1 and CDR2 are SGHTA and FQGNSA. After removal of 0 bases from V and 2 bases from J, the junction contained 2 bases not matched to a gene. CDR3 loop: CASSLATGGAYNEQFF. In nucleotides, the CDR3 is TGTGCCAGCAGCTTAGCAACAGGGGGCGCCTACAATGAGCAGTTCTTC.

In regard to this clone: Other nucleotide sequences from this sample produce the same CDR3. The V and J genes are TRBV7-2 and TRBJ2-7; 11 bases agree with TRBD2. V shed 3 bases and J 5 bases; nucleotides not matched to a gene: 12. CDR3 length equals 17 residues. Germline V gene data show CDR1 as SGHTA and CDR2 as FQGNSA. Here the CDR3 DNA reads TGTGCCAGCAGCTTGTGGACTAGCGGGTCCAGGGGCAACGAGCAGTACTTC. Translating gives CASSLWTSGSRGNEQYF.

This chain connects TRBV5-6 to TRBJ2-5, with 7 bases that match TRBD1. Germline values: CDR1 SGHDT, CDR2 YYEEEE. This CDR3 is 16 amino acids long. V lost 1 base and J lost 1; bases outside the gene matches: 7. CDR3 sequence reads: CASSLRRTGFQETQYF. The CDR3 DNA reads TGTGCCAGCAGCTTGAGGAGGACAGGCTTCCAAGAGACCCAGTACTTC. Drawing the rest from reference TRBV5-6 and TRBJ2-5, the complete variable domain is DAGVTQSPTHLIKTRGQQVTLRCSPKSGHDTVSWYQQALGQGPQFIFQYYEEEERQRGNFPDRFSGHQFPNYSSELNVNALLLGDSALYLCASSLRRTGFQETQYFGPGTRLLVL.

This clone has a handful of counts. The genes are TRBV6-1 and TRBJ1-5; 8 bases match TRBD1. Germline CDR1 and CDR2: MNHNS and SASEGT. The CDR3 is 15 amino acids. J lost 2 bases, V lost 4 bases, and 4 bases had no gene match. CDR3 sequence: CASSVGQGGNQPQHF. The CDR3 DNA sequence: TGTGCCAGCAGTGTAGGACAGGGCGGCAATCAGCCCCAGCATTTT.

This clone appeared once. The chain joins TRBV2 to TRBJ2-5; weak D call: TRBD1 (5 bases). The DNA end is a closer match to TRBJ2-7, so the J assignment may be wrong. The CDR3 extends over 14 amino acids. Germline values: CDR1 SNHLY, CDR2 FYNNEI. The CDR3 coding sequence is TGTGCCAGCAGACACAGGACGGACAACTACGAGCAGTACTTC. This translates into CASRHRTDNYEQYF.

This clone was detected only a few times. As DNA, the CDR3 is TGCGCCAGCAGCTGGGAGGCGGGGACCGCCTACGAGCAGTACTTC. It yields the protein CASSWEAGTAYEQYF. The gene calls are TRBV5-1 and TRBJ2-7; D may be TRBD2 (6 bases). Trimming left V 3 bases short and J 2 bases short, with 15 bases between. The CDR3 loop spans 15 amino acids. Germline CDR1 is SGHRS and CDR2 is YFSETQ.

This clone was observed a few times. The chain employs TRBV19 and TRBJ1-5, with a tentative D call TRBD1 (5 bases). The germline gives CDR1 LNHDA, CDR2 SQIVND (reference sequence). The CDR3 consists of 21 residues. V lost 8 bases and J 2 bases, leaving 34 bases between the germline ends. DNA of the CDR3: TGTGCCAGTCCCGGACCCTCAACGTTACCATTAAAAAAAGGGGGCAATCAGCCCCAGCATTTT. This gives the protein CASPGPSTLPLKKGGNQPQHF.

The chain is built from TRBV19 and TRBJ2-3; 8 bases are shared with TRBD1. Looked up from germline, CDR1 is LNHDA and CDR2 is SQIVND (reference sequence). After removal of 9 bases from V and 7 bases from J, the junction contained 9 bases not matched to a gene. This CDR3 has 13 amino acids. The CDR3: CASEDRVANTQYF. The CDR3 DNA follows: TGTGCCAGCGAGGACAGGGTAGCGAATACGCAGTATTTT.

The chain employs TRBV5-1 and TRBJ2-5; D gene unclear. CDR1 and CDR2 from the germline V gene are SGHRS and YFSETQ. This CDR3 has 17 amino acids. Between the trimmed V and J ends, which lost 0 bases and 1 base, there was a span of 16 bases. This CDR3 is CASSLAIAPAPQETQYF. The DNA of the CDR3 is TGCGCCAGCAGCTTGGCCATAGCCCCGGCCCCCCAAGAGACCCAGTACTTC.

V usage is TRBV14 and J usage is TRBJ2-3; D might be TRBD1 (6 bases). CDR3 length equals 16 residues. The V and J ends lost 5 bases and 2 bases respectively, with 17 bases between them. Germline lookup yields CDR1 SGHDN and CDR2 FVKESK. In DNA form, the CDR3 reads TGTGCCAGCAGCGATCCTACAGGGCTAACCACAGATACGCAGTATTTT. Amino acids: CASSDPTGLTTDTQYF.

This clone was seen more than once but under ten times. This specimen includes other DNA sequences encoding the same CDR3. The chain has TRBV5-1 and TRBJ2-7, with 14 nucleotides matching TRBD2. The CDR3 covers 16 residues. Germline CDR1 is SGHRS and CDR2 is YFSETQ. Trimming removed 4 bases from V and 2 bases from J; junction bases left unmatched: 5. For the CDR3, the DNA is TGCGCCAGCAGCCCGGGACTAGCGGGAGTCGCCTACGAGCAGTACTTC. This sequence encodes CASSPGLAGVAYEQYF.

This clone has a handful of counts. This chain connects TRBV7-2 to TRBJ2-5; tentative D call: TRBD2 (6 bases). V was trimmed by 2 bases and J by 2 bases, leaving 9 bases between them. The CDR3 is 14 amino acids. From germline, CDR1 is SGHTA and CDR2 FQGNSA. This CDR3 is CASSLSSGQETQYF. The DNA for the CDR3 is TGTGCCAGCAGCTTAAGTAGCGGACAAGAGACCCAGTACTTC.